The source of this T cell receptor beta chain is a study of shared T cell receptors in the human thymus. Data came from immunoSEQ multiplex PCR; TCRdb stores just in-frame clones and leaves some out. Here the sample spans approximately 400,000 clones, 85% to 95% being singletons. Per germline, CDR1 LGHNA and CDR2 YSLEER. The CDR3 length is 14 residues. With 1 base clipped from V and 7 bases from J, the junction kept 6 bases outside the gene matches. A single count supports this clone. The chain recombines TRBV4-3 with TRBJ2-5, with 7 bases that match TRBD2. Sequenced input: thymocytes. This TCR derives from a human donor. The CDR3 coding sequence is TGCGCCAGCAGCCAAGGAGGGAGGGGTTCGACCCAGTACTTC. Its protein product is CASSQGGRGSTQYF.